This T cell receptor beta chain was obtained from a study of T cell responses to AZD1222 COVID-19 vaccine. Concerning this clone: What it binds is not known.

CDR1 is MNHNS and CDR2 is SASEGT in the germline V gene. This CDR3 comprises 13 residues. V lost 1 base, J lost 3 bases, and 7 bases lay in between. The protocol was immunoSEQ multiplex PCR, while the TCRdb copy is restricted to in-frame clones and leaves out a portion. Of 95,000 to 150,000 clones listed, 85% to 90% were seen once; the top ten hold roughly 3.5%. Findings and caveats of the study: Seropositive AZD1222 recipients at baseline numbered only five or six. Donors were chiefly white British, with a greater number of females, and clonal diversity was perhaps underestimated. Dominant CD4 TCR responses targeted spike regions 160-218 and 743-854.

This chain joins TRBV6-1 and TRBJ2-7, with D possibly matching TRBD1 (5 bases). The receptor was isolated from an adult in good health. The sequencing used peripheral blood, collected on day 0 of AZD1222 vaccination. This CDR3 is CASSEDRFYEQYF. The CDR3 nucleotides read TGTGCCAGCAGTGAAGACAGGTTCTACGAGCAGTACTTC.